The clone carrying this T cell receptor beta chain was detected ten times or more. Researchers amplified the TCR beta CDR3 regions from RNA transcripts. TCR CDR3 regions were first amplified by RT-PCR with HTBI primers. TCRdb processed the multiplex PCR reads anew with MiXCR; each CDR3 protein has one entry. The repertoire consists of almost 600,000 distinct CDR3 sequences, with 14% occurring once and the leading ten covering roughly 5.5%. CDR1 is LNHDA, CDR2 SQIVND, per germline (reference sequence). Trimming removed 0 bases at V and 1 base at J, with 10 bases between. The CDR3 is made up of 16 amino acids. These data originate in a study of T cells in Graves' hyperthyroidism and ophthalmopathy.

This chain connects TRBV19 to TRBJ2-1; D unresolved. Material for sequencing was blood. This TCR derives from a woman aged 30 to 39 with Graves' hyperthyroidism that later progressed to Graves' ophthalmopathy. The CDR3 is CASSIDLSISYNEQFF. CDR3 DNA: TGTGCCAGTAGTATAGATCTCTCAATTTCCTACAATGAGCAGTTCTTC.